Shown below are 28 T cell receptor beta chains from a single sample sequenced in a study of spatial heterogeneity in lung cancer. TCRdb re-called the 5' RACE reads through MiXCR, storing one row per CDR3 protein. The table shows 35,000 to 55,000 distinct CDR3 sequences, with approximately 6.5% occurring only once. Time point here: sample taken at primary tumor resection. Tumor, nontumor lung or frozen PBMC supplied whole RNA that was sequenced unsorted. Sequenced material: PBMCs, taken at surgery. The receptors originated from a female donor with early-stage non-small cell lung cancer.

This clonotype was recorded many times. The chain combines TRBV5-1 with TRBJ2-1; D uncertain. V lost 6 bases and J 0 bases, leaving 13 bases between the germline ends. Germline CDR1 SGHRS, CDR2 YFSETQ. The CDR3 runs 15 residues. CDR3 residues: CASTEPTSSYNEQFF. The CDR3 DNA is TGCGCCAGCACAGAACCCACAAGCTCCTACAATGAGCAGTTCTTC.

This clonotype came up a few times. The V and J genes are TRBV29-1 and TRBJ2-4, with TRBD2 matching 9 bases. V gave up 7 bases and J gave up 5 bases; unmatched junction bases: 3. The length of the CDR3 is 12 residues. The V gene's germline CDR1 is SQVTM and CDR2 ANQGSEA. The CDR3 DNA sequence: TGCAGCGGGTTAGCGGGGGAAAACATTCAGTACTTC. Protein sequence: CSGLAGENIQYF.

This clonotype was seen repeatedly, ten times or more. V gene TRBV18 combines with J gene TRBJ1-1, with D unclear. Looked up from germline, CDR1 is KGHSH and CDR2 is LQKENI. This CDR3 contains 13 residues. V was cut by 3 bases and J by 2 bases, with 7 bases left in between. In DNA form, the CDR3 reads TGTGCCAGCTCACCTGATCTAAACACTGAAGCTTTCTTT. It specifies CASSPDLNTEAFF.

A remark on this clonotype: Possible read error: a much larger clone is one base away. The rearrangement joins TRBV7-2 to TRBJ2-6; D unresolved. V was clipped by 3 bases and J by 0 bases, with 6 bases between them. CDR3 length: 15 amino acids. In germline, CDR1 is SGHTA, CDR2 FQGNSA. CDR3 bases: TGTGCCAGCAGCTTCATGGTCTCTGGGGCCAACGTCCTGACTTTC. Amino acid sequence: CASSFMVSGANVLTF.

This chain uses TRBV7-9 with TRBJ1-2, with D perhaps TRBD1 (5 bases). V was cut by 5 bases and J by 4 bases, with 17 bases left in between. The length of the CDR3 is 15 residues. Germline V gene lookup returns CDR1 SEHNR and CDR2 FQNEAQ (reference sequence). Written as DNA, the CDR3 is TGTGCCAGCAGCACCACTGGCAGGGCCTCCTATGGCTACACCTTC. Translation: CASSTTGRASYGYTF.

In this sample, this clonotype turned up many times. CDR3 sequence reads: CASSGGPGELFF. The CDR3 DNA is TGCGCCAGCAGCGGGGGGCCCGGGGAGCTGTTTTTT. The V and J genes are TRBV5-1 and TRBJ2-2; D tentatively fits TRBD1 or TRBD2 (6 bases each). The V end lost 4 bases, the J end lost 6 bases, and 7 bases lay between the germline ends. This CDR3 spans 12 amino acids. Germline assignment: CDR1 SGHRS and CDR2 YFSETQ.

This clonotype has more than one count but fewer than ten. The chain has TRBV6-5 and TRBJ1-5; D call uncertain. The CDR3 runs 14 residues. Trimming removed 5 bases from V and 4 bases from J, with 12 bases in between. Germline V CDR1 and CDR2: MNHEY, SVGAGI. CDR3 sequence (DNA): TGTGCCAGCAGTCTCAACAGTCGAAATCAGCCCCAGCATTTT. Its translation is CASSLNSRNQPQHF.

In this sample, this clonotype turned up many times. CDR3 in amino acids: CASSQTARKAQETQYF. The CDR3 coding sequence is TGTGCCAGCAGCCAGACGGCAAGGAAGGCGCAAGAGACCCAGTACTTC. J is TRBJ2-5 and V is TRBV3-1; D is unclear. Germline assignment: CDR1 LGHDT and CDR2 YNNKEL (reference sequence). The CDR3 runs 16 residues. Deletions cut 3 bases from V and 2 bases from J, with 16 bases between.

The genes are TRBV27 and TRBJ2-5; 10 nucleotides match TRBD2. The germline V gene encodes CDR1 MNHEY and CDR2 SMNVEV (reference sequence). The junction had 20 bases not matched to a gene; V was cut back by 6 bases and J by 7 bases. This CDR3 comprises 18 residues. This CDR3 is CASSLLGSGGALEGTQYF. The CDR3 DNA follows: TGTGCCAGCAGCCTTCTAGGAAGCGGGGGGGCCTTGGAGGGGACCCAGTACTTC.

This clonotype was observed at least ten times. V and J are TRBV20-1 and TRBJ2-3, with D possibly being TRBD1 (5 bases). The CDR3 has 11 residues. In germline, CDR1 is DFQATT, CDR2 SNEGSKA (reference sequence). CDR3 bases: TGCGGGGCAGGTTTTGGAGATACGCAGTATTTT. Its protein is CGAGFGDTQYF.

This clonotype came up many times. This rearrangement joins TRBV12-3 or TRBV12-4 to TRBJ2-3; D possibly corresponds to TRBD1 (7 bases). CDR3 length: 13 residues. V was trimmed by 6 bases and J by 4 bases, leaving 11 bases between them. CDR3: CASRFRGADTQYF. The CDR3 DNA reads TGTGCCAGCAGGTTCAGGGGGGCAGATACGCAGTATTTT.

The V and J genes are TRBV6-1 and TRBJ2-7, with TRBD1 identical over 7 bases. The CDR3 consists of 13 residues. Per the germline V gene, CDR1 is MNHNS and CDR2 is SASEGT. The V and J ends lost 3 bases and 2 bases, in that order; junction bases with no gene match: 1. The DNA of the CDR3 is TGTGCCAGCAGTGAGGGACAGACCTACGAGCAGTACTTC. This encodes CASSEGQTYEQYF.

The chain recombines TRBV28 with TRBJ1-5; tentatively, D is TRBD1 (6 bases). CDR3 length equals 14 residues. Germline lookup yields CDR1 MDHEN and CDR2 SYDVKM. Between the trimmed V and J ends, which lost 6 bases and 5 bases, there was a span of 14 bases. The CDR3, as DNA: TGTGCCAGCAGCCACAGGGAGTACTATCAGCCCCAGCATTTT. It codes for CASSHREYYQPQHF.

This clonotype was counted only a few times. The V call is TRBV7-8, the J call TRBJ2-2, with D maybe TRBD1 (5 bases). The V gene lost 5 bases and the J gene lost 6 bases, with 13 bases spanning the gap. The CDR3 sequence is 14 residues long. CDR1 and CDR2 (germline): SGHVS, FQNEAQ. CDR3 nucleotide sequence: TGTGCCAGCAGCCCCTGGTCAGGGTCCGGGGAGCTGTTTTTT. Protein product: CASSPWSGSGELFF.

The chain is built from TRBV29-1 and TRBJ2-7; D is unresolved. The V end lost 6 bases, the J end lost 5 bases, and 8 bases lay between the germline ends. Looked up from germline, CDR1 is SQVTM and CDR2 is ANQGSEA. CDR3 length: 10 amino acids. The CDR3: CSVRSNEQYF. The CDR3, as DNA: TGCAGCGTCCGTTCAAACGAGCAGTACTTC.

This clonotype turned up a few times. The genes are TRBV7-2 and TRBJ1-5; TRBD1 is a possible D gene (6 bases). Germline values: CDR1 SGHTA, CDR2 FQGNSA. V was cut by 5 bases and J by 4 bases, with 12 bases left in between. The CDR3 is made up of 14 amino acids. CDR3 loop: CASSDDRLNQPQHF. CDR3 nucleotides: TGTGCCAGCAGCGACGACAGGTTAAATCAGCCCCAGCATTTT.

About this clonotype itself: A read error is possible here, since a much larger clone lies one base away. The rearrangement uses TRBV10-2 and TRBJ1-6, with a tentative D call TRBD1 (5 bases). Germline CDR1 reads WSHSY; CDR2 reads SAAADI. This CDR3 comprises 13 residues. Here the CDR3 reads CASSEWGNSSLHF. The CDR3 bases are TGCGCCAGCAGTGAATGGGGGAATTCATCCCTCCACTTT.

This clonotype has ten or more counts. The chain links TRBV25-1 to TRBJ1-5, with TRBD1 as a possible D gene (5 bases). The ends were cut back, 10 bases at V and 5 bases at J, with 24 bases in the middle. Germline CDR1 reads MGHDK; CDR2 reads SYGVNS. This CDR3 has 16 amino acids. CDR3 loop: CATIVGGSGMDQPQHF. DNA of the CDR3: TGTGCCACTATCGTGGGGGGGAGCGGGATGGATCAGCCCCAGCATTTT.

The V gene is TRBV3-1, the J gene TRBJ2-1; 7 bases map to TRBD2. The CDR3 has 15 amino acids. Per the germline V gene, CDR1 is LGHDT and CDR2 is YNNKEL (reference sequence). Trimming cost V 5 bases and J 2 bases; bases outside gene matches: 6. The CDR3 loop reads CASSSLGGAYNEQFF. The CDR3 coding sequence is TGTGCCAGCAGCTCCCTGGGGGGGGCCTACAATGAGCAGTTCTTC.

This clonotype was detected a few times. CDR3 bases: TGCAGTGCTAGAGATTGGCGGGGGGTATCCTACAATGAGCAGTTCTTC. Its translation is CSARDWRGVSYNEQFF. V and J are TRBV20-1 and TRBJ2-1; 8 nucleotides agree with TRBD2. This CDR3 has 16 amino acids. V dropped 0 bases and J dropped 1; count of bases not matched to a gene: 5. The germline CDR1 and CDR2 sequences are DFQATT and SNEGSKA (reference sequence).

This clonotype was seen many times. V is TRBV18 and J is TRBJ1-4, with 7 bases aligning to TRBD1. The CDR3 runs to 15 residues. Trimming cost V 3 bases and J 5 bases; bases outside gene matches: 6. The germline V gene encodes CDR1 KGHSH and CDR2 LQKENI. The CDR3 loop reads CASSPGTVQNEKLFF. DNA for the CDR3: TGTGCCAGCTCACCCGGGACAGTACAAAATGAAAAACTGTTTTTT.

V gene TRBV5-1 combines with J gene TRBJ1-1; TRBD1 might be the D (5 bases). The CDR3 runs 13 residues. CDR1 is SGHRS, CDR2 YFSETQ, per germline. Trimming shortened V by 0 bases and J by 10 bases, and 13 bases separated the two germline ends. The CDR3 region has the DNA TGCGCCAGCAGCTTGGTAGGGGAGTTGGGAGCTTTCTTT. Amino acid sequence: CASSLVGELGAFF.

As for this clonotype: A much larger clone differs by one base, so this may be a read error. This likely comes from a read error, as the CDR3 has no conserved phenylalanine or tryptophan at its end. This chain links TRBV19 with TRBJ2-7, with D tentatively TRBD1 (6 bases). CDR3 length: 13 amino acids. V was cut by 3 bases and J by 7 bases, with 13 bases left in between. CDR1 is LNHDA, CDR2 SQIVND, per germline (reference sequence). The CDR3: CASSMDFQGEQYL. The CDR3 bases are TGTGCCAGTAGTATGGATTTCCAGGGGGAGCAGTACCTC.

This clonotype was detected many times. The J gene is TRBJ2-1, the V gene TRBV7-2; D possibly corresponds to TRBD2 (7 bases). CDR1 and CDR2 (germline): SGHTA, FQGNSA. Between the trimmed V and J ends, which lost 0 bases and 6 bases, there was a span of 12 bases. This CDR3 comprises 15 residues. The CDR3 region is CASSLAGGPTNEQFF. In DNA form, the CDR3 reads TGTGCCAGCAGCTTAGCGGGGGGGCCAACCAATGAGCAGTTCTTC.

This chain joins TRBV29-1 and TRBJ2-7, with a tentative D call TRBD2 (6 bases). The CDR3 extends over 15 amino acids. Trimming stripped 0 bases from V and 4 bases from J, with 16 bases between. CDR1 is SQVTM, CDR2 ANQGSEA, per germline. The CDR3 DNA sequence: TGCAGCGTTGAAGATTTGGTAGCAGGGAGGTACGAGCAGTACTTC. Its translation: CSVEDLVAGRYEQYF.

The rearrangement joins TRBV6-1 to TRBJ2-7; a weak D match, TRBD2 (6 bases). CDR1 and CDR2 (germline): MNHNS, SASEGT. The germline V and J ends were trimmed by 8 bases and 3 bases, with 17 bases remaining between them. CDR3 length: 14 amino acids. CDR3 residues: CASGRSLGIYEQYF. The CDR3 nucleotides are TGTGCCAGCGGGAGGAGCCTAGGCATCTACGAGCAGTACTTC.

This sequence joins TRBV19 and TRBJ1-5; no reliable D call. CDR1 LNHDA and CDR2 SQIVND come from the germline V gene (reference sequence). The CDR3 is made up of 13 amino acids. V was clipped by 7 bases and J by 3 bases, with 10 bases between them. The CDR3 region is CASTSKYNQPQHF. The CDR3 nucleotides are TGTGCCAGTACCTCGAAGTACAATCAGCCCCAGCATTTT.

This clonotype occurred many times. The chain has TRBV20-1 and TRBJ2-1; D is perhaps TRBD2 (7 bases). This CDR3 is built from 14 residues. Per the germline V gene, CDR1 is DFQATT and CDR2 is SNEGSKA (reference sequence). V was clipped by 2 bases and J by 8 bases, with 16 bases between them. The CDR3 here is CSARPGGRRYEQFF. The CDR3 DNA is TGCAGTGCTAGACCGGGGGGCCGGCGCTATGAGCAGTTCTTC.